This is a list of T cell receptor beta chains from one sample in a study of blood T cell repertoires in COVID-19. Sequencing was performed with immunoSEQ multiplex PCR; in TCRdb, only in-frame clones are kept and a portion is missing. The top ten hold 6% to 8.5% of the sample, which has around 190,000 clones, 75% to 85% seen once. Specimen: peripheral blood. The receptors originated from a man aged 55-75 years with acute or convalescent COVID-19. Both conserved end residues are part of each CDR3. Each record gives: CDR3 DNA, CDR3 protein, J gene, clone size, D gene, V gene. A D gene is named only where the DNA matches it firmly. Size is stated for part of the rows, as once, few or many counts, or as a class when the clone is expanded.

CDR3 DNA: TGTGCCAGCAGTTTATTGGGTGGGACCAGGGGGGTCTCCTACGAGCAGTACTTC
CDR3 protein: CASSLLGGTRGVSYEQYF
J gene: TRBJ2-7
clone size: -
D gene: -
V gene: TRBV27

CDR3 DNA: TGCGCCAGCAGCTTGGATGCAGGGACAGGGAGGGTTTACTATGGCTACACCTTC
CDR3 protein: CASSLDAGTGRVYYGYTF
J gene: TRBJ1-2
clone size: few
D gene: TRBD1
V gene: TRBV5-1

CDR3 DNA: TGTGCCAGCAGCTTCTCCGGACAGGGTGGGGGAGAGACCCAGTACTTC
CDR3 protein: CASSFSGQGGGETQYF
J gene: TRBJ2-5
clone size: -
D gene: TRBD1
V gene: TRBV5-8

CDR3 DNA: TGTGCCAGCAGCCAAGATTCGGGGGGCGCTACGCCCGGGGAGCTGTTTTTT
CDR3 protein: CASSQDSGGATPGELFF
J gene: TRBJ2-2
clone size: -
D gene: -
V gene: TRBV4-2

CDR3 DNA: TGTGCCAGCAGCCGACTGGGACTAGCGGGAACCAATGAGCAGTTCTTC
CDR3 protein: CASSRLGLAGTNEQFF
J gene: TRBJ2-1
clone size: -
D gene: TRBD2
V gene: TRBV5-4

CDR3 DNA: TGTGCCAGCAGTTACGACAGGGCCTCCCTCGCTGAAGCTTTCTTT
CDR3 protein: CASSYDRASLAEAFF
J gene: TRBJ1-1
clone size: few
D gene: TRBD1
V gene: TRBV6-5

CDR3 DNA: TGCGCCAGCAGCTTGACCGCCGGTAATGAAAAACTGTTTTTT
CDR3 protein: CASSLTAGNEKLFF
J gene: TRBJ1-4
clone size: -
D gene: -
V gene: TRBV5-1

CDR3 DNA: TGTGCCATCCTAGACGATACCGGGGAGCTGTTTTTT
CDR3 protein: CAILDDTGELFF
J gene: TRBJ2-2
clone size: few
D gene: -
V gene: TRBV6-5

CDR3 DNA: TGCGCCAGCAGCTTCCCTGGGAGCGGCGGCTACACCTTC
CDR3 protein: CASSFPGSGGYTF
J gene: TRBJ1-2
clone size: -
D gene: -
V gene: TRBV5-1

CDR3 DNA: TGTGCCAGCAGCCGAGACAGACAAGAGACCCAGTACTTC
CDR3 protein: CASSRDRQETQYF
J gene: TRBJ2-5
clone size: -
D gene: -
V gene: TRBV7-2

CDR3 DNA: TGTGCCAGCAGTGAACAGAACTATGGCTACACCTTC
CDR3 protein: CASSEQNYGYTF
J gene: TRBJ1-2
clone size: -
D gene: -
V gene: TRBV6-1

CDR3 DNA: TGTGCCAGCAGCCGGGACAGGATCAGAGGAAACACCATATATTTT
CDR3 protein: CASSRDRIRGNTIYF
J gene: TRBJ1-3
clone size: -
D gene: TRBD1
V gene: TRBV3-1/TRBV3-2

CDR3 DNA: TGTGCCAGCAGCTCGACTAGCGGGACCCAAGAGACCCAGTACTTC
CDR3 protein: CASSSTSGTQETQYF
J gene: TRBJ2-5
clone size: few
D gene: TRBD2
V gene: TRBV5-6

CDR3 DNA: TGTGCCAGCAGCGTAGTCAGGCCTAGCGGTCCTAGCACAGATACGCAGTATTTT
CDR3 protein: CASSVVRPSGPSTDTQYF
J gene: TRBJ2-3
clone size: -
D gene: TRBD2
V gene: TRBV9

CDR3 DNA: TGTGCCAGCAGTGAAGCAACAGGGGGTTTGACGGCTGAAGCTTTCTTT
CDR3 protein: CASSEATGGLTAEAFF
J gene: TRBJ1-1
clone size: -
D gene: TRBD1
V gene: TRBV6-1

CDR3 DNA: TGTGCCAGCGCGACAGGGGGATCCTACGAGCAGTACTTC
CDR3 protein: CASATGGSYEQYF
J gene: TRBJ2-7
clone size: -
D gene: TRBD1
V gene: TRBV25-1

CDR3 DNA: TGTGCCAGCAGTGAATTTCAGGGGGCGCGTGGCAATCAGCCCCAGCATTTT
CDR3 protein: CASSEFQGARGNQPQHF
J gene: TRBJ1-5
clone size: -
D gene: TRBD1
V gene: TRBV6-1

CDR3 DNA: TGTGCCAGCAGCATCTCTAGCGGGAACAATGAGCAGTTCTTC
CDR3 protein: CASSISSGNNEQFF
J gene: TRBJ2-1
clone size: once
D gene: TRBD2
V gene: TRBV7-2

CDR3 DNA: TGTGCCTGGAGTGTGGCATACCCGACCTACGAGCAGTACTTC
CDR3 protein: CAWSVAYPTYEQYF
J gene: TRBJ2-7
clone size: -
D gene: -
V gene: TRBV30

CDR3 DNA: TGTGCCAGCAGCCAAGATTACGGTCAGGATTCACCCCTCCACTTT
CDR3 protein: CASSQDYGQDSPLHF
J gene: TRBJ1-6
clone size: -
D gene: -
V gene: TRBV4-2

CDR3 DNA: TGTGCCAGCAGTCCGGGACTAGCGGAGATCAATGAGCAGTTCTTC
CDR3 protein: CASSPGLAEINEQFF
J gene: TRBJ2-1
clone size: -
D gene: TRBD2
V gene: TRBV6-5

CDR3 DNA: TGTGCCAGCAGTTTAGGGACAGGGGGTCTGGACACTGAAGCTTTCTTT
CDR3 protein: CASSLGTGGLDTEAFF
J gene: TRBJ1-1
clone size: few
D gene: TRBD1
V gene: TRBV27

CDR3 DNA: TGTGCCATCGCTAGTCTAACAGATACGCAGTATTTT
CDR3 protein: CAIASLTDTQYF
J gene: TRBJ2-3
clone size: -
D gene: -
V gene: TRBV10-3

CDR3 DNA: TGTGCCAGCAGCGTAGTACCACAGCACACAGATACGCAGTATTTT
CDR3 protein: CASSVVPQHTDTQYF
J gene: TRBJ2-3
clone size: -
D gene: -
V gene: TRBV9

CDR3 DNA: TGTGCCACCCCCCCACGACTGTCTAGCACAGATACGCAGTATTTT
CDR3 protein: CATPPRLSSTDTQYF
J gene: TRBJ2-3
clone size: once
D gene: -
V gene: TRBV3-1/TRBV3-2

CDR3 DNA: TGTGCCAGCAGCTTGGCAGGACTAGCAGTTTACGAGCAGTACTTC
CDR3 protein: CASSLAGLAVYEQYF
J gene: TRBJ2-7
clone size: -
D gene: TRBD2
V gene: TRBV5-6

CDR3 DNA: TGTGCCAGCAGCGCACCTAGCGGGGTCGGTCTCAATGAGCAGTTCTTC
CDR3 protein: CASSAPSGVGLNEQFF
J gene: TRBJ2-1
clone size: -
D gene: TRBD2
V gene: TRBV11-3

CDR3 DNA: TGTGCCAGCAGTCGGACTAGCGGGAGCTGGGGAACAGATACGCAGTATTTT
CDR3 protein: CASSRTSGSWGTDTQYF
J gene: TRBJ2-3
clone size: -
D gene: TRBD2
V gene: TRBV2

CDR3 DNA: TGTGCCAGTAGTACCCAGCGGGGGGGAGGTCTGAATGAGCAGTTCTTC
CDR3 protein: CASSTQRGGGLNEQFF
J gene: TRBJ2-1
clone size: -
D gene: TRBD2
V gene: TRBV19

CDR3 DNA: TGTGCCAGCAGCGTAGGACACGTTTCTTTGGATTCACCCCTCCACTTT
CDR3 protein: CASSVGHVSLDSPLHF
J gene: TRBJ1-6
clone size: -
D gene: -
V gene: TRBV9

CDR3 DNA: TGTGCCACCGGGACAGCCAATTCACCCCTCCACTTT
CDR3 protein: CATGTANSPLHF
J gene: TRBJ1-6
clone size: once
D gene: TRBD1
V gene: TRBV18

CDR3 DNA: TGTGCTAGTGTACTGGACCCCCCAGGGGGCGGACAGTTCTTC
CDR3 protein: CASVLDPPGGGQFF
J gene: TRBJ2-1
clone size: -
D gene: TRBD1
V gene: TRBV12-5

CDR3 DNA: TGTGCCAGCAGTTTATCGTTAGGCACAGATACGCAGTATTTT
CDR3 protein: CASSLSLGTDTQYF
J gene: TRBJ2-3
clone size: -
D gene: -
V gene: TRBV27

CDR3 DNA: TGCGCCAGCAGCTCCGACAGGGGGCGAGCTGGCTACACCTTC
CDR3 protein: CASSSDRGRAGYTF
J gene: TRBJ1-2
clone size: once
D gene: TRBD1
V gene: TRBV5-1

CDR3 DNA: TGCGCCAGCAGCCCCCTTAAAACGGGGACAGGGCCCTATGGCTACACCTTC
CDR3 protein: CASSPLKTGTGPYGYTF
J gene: TRBJ1-2
clone size: -
D gene: TRBD1
V gene: TRBV4-1

CDR3 DNA: TGTGCCAGCAGCGTAGATAGCGGGGGAGCGGGTACGCAGTATTTT
CDR3 protein: CASSVDSGGAGTQYF
J gene: TRBJ2-3
clone size: -
D gene: TRBD2
V gene: TRBV9

CDR3 DNA: TGTGCCACTAACCAGGGGGTAAGGACTGAAGCTTTCTTT
CDR3 protein: CATNQGVRTEAFF
J gene: TRBJ1-1
clone size: -
D gene: TRBD1
V gene: TRBV12-3/TRBV12-4

CDR3 DNA: TGTGCCAGCAGCCGCCGAGGACAGCCCCAGCATTTT
CDR3 protein: CASSRRGQPQHF
J gene: TRBJ1-5
clone size: -
D gene: -
V gene: TRBV13

CDR3 DNA: TGTGCCAGCAGCGCCCTAGGATACACAGATACGCAGTATTTT
CDR3 protein: CASSALGYTDTQYF
J gene: TRBJ2-3
clone size: -
D gene: -
V gene: TRBV9

CDR3 DNA: TGTGCCAGCAGCTCTCCACTAGAAGGGTGGGCAGATACGCAGTATTTT
CDR3 protein: CASSSPLEGWADTQYF
J gene: TRBJ2-3
clone size: -
D gene: -
V gene: TRBV13

CDR3 DNA: TGCGCCAGCAGTTTCCGGACAGGCGGTGGAAACACCATATATTTT
CDR3 protein: CASSFRTGGGNTIYF
J gene: TRBJ1-3
clone size: -
D gene: TRBD1
V gene: TRBV5-1

CDR3 DNA: TGTGCCAGTAGTATCGCAGGCACGAATTCACCCCTCCACTTT
CDR3 protein: CASSIAGTNSPLHF
J gene: TRBJ1-6
clone size: -
D gene: -
V gene: TRBV19

CDR3 DNA: TGTGCCAGCAGCACACGCACAGGGAAATTGGAGACCCAGTACTTC
CDR3 protein: CASSTRTGKLETQYF
J gene: TRBJ2-5
clone size: -
D gene: -
V gene: TRBV9

CDR3 DNA: TGTGCCTGGAGGAAGCGAATAGCCAAAAACATTCAGTACTTC
CDR3 protein: CAWRKRIAKNIQYF
J gene: TRBJ2-4
clone size: once
D gene: -
V gene: TRBV30

CDR3 DNA: TGTGCCAGCAGCTTATGGCGGCAGGGGAATTCACCCCTCCACTTT
CDR3 protein: CASSLWRQGNSPLHF
J gene: TRBJ1-6
clone size: -
D gene: -
V gene: TRBV7-9

CDR3 DNA: TGTGCCAGCGGACGACAGGGGGGCCAGCCCCAGCATTTT
CDR3 protein: CASGRQGGQPQHF
J gene: TRBJ1-5
clone size: -
D gene: TRBD1
V gene: TRBV27

CDR3 DNA: TGCGCCAGCAGCTTGAGGTCGACTAACACTGAAGCTTTCTTT
CDR3 protein: CASSLRSTNTEAFF
J gene: TRBJ1-1
clone size: -
D gene: -
V gene: TRBV5-1

CDR3 DNA: TGCGCCAGCAGCTTGGACAGGGAAAAACTGTTTTTT
CDR3 protein: CASSLDREKLFF
J gene: TRBJ1-4
clone size: -
D gene: -
V gene: TRBV5-1

CDR3 DNA: TGTGCCAGCAGCTTCTTAGCGGGAGGCGCAGATACGCAGTATTTT
CDR3 protein: CASSFLAGGADTQYF
J gene: TRBJ2-3
clone size: -
D gene: TRBD2
V gene: TRBV7-3

CDR3 DNA: TGCGCCAGCAGCTGGGACAGGGACAACTATGGCTACACCTTC
CDR3 protein: CASSWDRDNYGYTF
J gene: TRBJ1-2
clone size: -
D gene: TRBD1
V gene: TRBV5-1

CDR3 DNA: TGTGCCACCAGTGCGGAGCGCGGCACAGATACGCAGTATTTT
CDR3 protein: CATSAERGTDTQYF
J gene: TRBJ2-3
clone size: few
D gene: -
V gene: TRBV24-1

CDR3 DNA: TGTGCCAGCAGCAGGACAGACACAGATACGCAGTATTTT
CDR3 protein: CASSRTDTDTQYF
J gene: TRBJ2-3
clone size: -
D gene: -
V gene: TRBV25-1

CDR3 DNA: TGTGCCAGCGCCCAAAGGGAGGTGAGGGAGCAGTACTTC
CDR3 protein: CASAQREVREQYF
J gene: TRBJ2-7
clone size: -
D gene: -
V gene: TRBV19

CDR3 DNA: TGCAGTGCTAGTAAAGGGGGTCCCCTAAGCAATCAGCCCCAGCATTTT
CDR3 protein: CSASKGGPLSNQPQHF
J gene: TRBJ1-5
clone size: -
D gene: -
V gene: TRBV20-1

CDR3 DNA: TGTGCCATCAGACAGGGACAGGCAAATAATTCACCCCTCCACTTT
CDR3 protein: CAIRQGQANNSPLHF
J gene: TRBJ1-6
clone size: -
D gene: TRBD1
V gene: TRBV2

CDR3 DNA: TGTGCCAGCAGTGAGAGGACAGGGTACTCCTACGAGCAGTACTTC
CDR3 protein: CASSERTGYSYEQYF
J gene: TRBJ2-7
clone size: -
D gene: TRBD1
V gene: TRBV25-1

CDR3 DNA: TGTGCCAGCTTAACAGATACGCAGTATTTT
CDR3 protein: CASLTDTQYF
J gene: TRBJ2-3
clone size: -
D gene: -
V gene: TRBV3-1/TRBV3-2

CDR3 DNA: TGTGCCAGCAGCCCCGACCGACAGAGCACCTATGGCTACACCTTC
CDR3 protein: CASSPDRQSTYGYTF
J gene: TRBJ1-2
clone size: -
D gene: -
V gene: TRBV11-2